This T cell receptor beta chain was captured by sequencing in a study of T cells in Graves' hyperthyroidism and ophthalmopathy (dated by TCRdb to between 2017 and 2020). About the investigation overall: Peripheral blood samples were taken at initial diagnosis, before any treatment was given. To identify distinguishing TCR V-J signatures, a discovery cohort of around 100 patients was used, comprising approximately 40 with Graves' ophthalmopathy and around 60 with stable Graves' hyperthyroidism. Prospective prediction of ophthalmopathy was tested in an independent validation cohort of under 20 hyperthyroidism patients and 17 patients who later progressed to ophthalmopathy. The approximately 98 discovery patients were randomly divided into training and test sets at a 7:3 ratio. The study also compared thyroid tissue and blood T-cell repertoires from roughly 6 Graves' hyperthyroidism patients. Once sampling was done, hyperthyroidism patients were given methimazole at a starting dose of 30 mg daily, whereas ophthalmopathy patients were given high-dose intravenous methylprednisolone. The paper reports TCR Vbeta CDR3 sequencing of roughly 140 peripheral blood samples: around 45 ophthalmopathy, about 75 hyperthyroidism and some 17 progressor patients. What the authors observed across the whole study: Most expanded thyroid clonotypes (frequency above 0.001) were also detected in blood, a finding suggesting that blood repertoires may reflect thyroid immune responses. Ophthalmopathy was separated from stable hyperthyroidism by a 13 V-J signature model, with 85% to 90% sensitivity and 81% to 83% specificity obtained in cross-validation and 80%/75% obtained in testing. During validation, the model predicted progression to ophthalmopathy a median of around 6 months ahead of onset, with roughly 65% sensitivity and 72.22% specificity. No statistical method was used to fix the sample size in advance, and group allocation was not hidden from the investigators.

The germline V gene (reference sequence) supplies CDR1 LNHDA and CDR2 SQIVND. Reading from cysteine to phenylalanine, the CDR3 counts 15 amino acids. The retained sequence is limited to the CDR3, 45 bases, with the frame set at the first base. V trim: 5 bases; J trim: 0 bases; unmatched bases: 5. Stable Graves' hyperthyroidism was defined as no progression to ophthalmopathy during 18 months of follow-up. Hyperthyroidism patients were newly diagnosed, with disease duration under 2 months, and aged 18 to 65 years. Patients with uncontrolled infections, other autoimmune diseases, pregnancy or lactation were excluded. Diagnoses were established on the basis of clinical symptoms, serum thyroxine and TRAb, thyroid ultrasound, and orbital computed tomography. Ficoll-Paque density gradient centrifugation was used to isolate PBMCs from 9.5 to 10 ml of fresh peripheral blood. Total RNA was extracted using Trizol reagent, and RNA quality was assessed on an Agilent 2100 Bioanalyzer.

The TCR beta CDR3 regions were amplified from RNA transcripts. The first round of RT-PCR for the TCR CDR3 was performed with the HTBI primer set and the Qiagen OneStep RT-PCR kit. A second multiplex PCR round built the libraries, followed by size selection and purification. Libraries were sequenced paired-end with 100 bp reads on an Illumina HiSeq2000. The authors' pipeline ran thus. SOAPnuke was used to process the raw data, with reads discarded if the reads contained adapters or uncalled bases, had a mean Phred below 15, or lacked an exact constant-primer or identifier match. High-quality paired reads were merged with COPE v1.2.5, and unique nucleotide sequences were defined as clonotypes. Clonotypes were aligned to IMGT TRBV, TRBD and TRBJ reference segments using MiTCR v1.1. Only V-J combinations with frequency above 0.0001, covering 99.2% of repertoires, were analysed. A TCS score was defined as the ratio of F50 (clonal expansion) to E x V (chaos), with BLOSUM62-based TCRdist applied between CDR3 peptides within each V-J. Welch's t-statistics and random forest reduced several hundred V-J features to 10 to 15, which were used in a naive Bayes classifier (R e1071). Thyroid-blood repertoire similarity was quantified with the Morisita-Horn index. Starting from the raw public reads, TCRdb applied fastp trimming at Q25, assembled clones with MiXCR and retained in-frame beta chains. Merged by CDR3 protein, the rows form single entries marked with the most common genes and DNA. The V and J calls follow TCRdb's processing rather than the paper's. Counted in this sample were 750,000 to 950,000 distinct CDR3 sequences; 38% of them appeared once. Roughly 8.3% of the sample is taken by the ten largest.

Concerning this clonotype: It has no known antigen specificity. No much larger clonotype is one base removed from it; base qualities were not supplied.

Sequencing was performed on blood. The clonotype was recovered from a man aged 18 to 30 with Graves' hyperthyroidism. In this chain, TRBV19 is recombined with TRBJ2-7; 9 of the junction bases match TRBD1. For the CDR3, the sequence is CASSAGTGSSYEQYF. The DNA sequence is TGTGCCAGTAGTGCCGGGACAGGGAGCTCCTACGAGCAGTACTTC.